Listed here are 21 T cell receptor beta chains from one sample, sequenced in a study of vaccination and CD4 T cells after COVID-19. Treatment described: roughly 10-day PBMC culture with coronavirus spike peptide pools or control peptides (ViraFEST assay). The Oncomine TCR Beta short-read assay was applied to DNA of cultured CD4+ T cells. TCRdb passed the PCR reads through MiXCR, listing each CDR3 protein once. Counted here are about 16,000 distinct CDR3 sequences, under 40% occurring once; the ten biggest clones make up 14% to 15%. For these TCRs, the target antigens are not known. Sequenced sample: cultured CD4+ T cells from blood. The receptors were gathered from a human donor with COVID-19.

This clonotype has only a few counts. The chain carries TRBV7-9 and TRBJ2-1; D gene uncertain. The V and J ends lost 5 bases and 1 base respectively, with 9 bases between them. The CDR3 covers 14 residues. CDR1 and CDR2 (germline): SEHNR, FQNEAQ (reference sequence). The CDR3 nucleotides are TGTGCCAGCAGCCCAATGGGGTCCTACAATGAGCAGTTCTTC. This codes for CASSPMGSYNEQFF.

This clonotype showed up just once. The chain uses TRBV3-1 and TRBJ1-5; D is unresolved. Per the germline V gene, CDR1 is LGHDT and CDR2 is YNNKEL (reference sequence). Deletions cut 1 base from V and 0 bases from J, with 4 bases between. CDR3 size: 14 residues. The CDR3 loop is CASSQGDSNQPQHF. The DNA of the CDR3 is TGTGCCAGCAGCCAAGGGGATAGCAATCAGCCCCAGCATTTT.

CDR3 sequence reads: CASDDVVFNTGELFF. The CDR3, as DNA: TGTGCCAGCGACGACGTGGTTTTTAACACCGGGGAGCTGTTTTTT. J is TRBJ2-2 and V is TRBV6-1; D remains unclear. The CDR3 sequence is 15 residues long. Trimming shortened V by 8 bases and J by 2 bases, and 15 bases separated the two germline ends. Germline-derived CDR1 and CDR2 are MNHNS and SASEGT.

This clonotype occurred a few times. J is TRBJ1-4 and V is TRBV2; a possible D gene is TRBD1 (5 bases). V lost 6 bases and J 11 bases, leaving 19 bases between the germline ends. Germline loops: CDR1 SNHLY, CDR2 FYNNEI. CDR3 length: 14 amino acids. CDR3 sequence: CASSPGPARGKLFF. The CDR3 DNA follows: TGTGCCAGCAGCCCGGGGCCCGCTAGGGGTAAACTGTTTTTT.

This clonotype was found a few times. This sequence joins TRBV7-9 and TRBJ1-1; the D gene is possibly TRBD1 (5 bases). The CDR3 totals 14 residues. Trimming removed 4 bases from V and 0 bases from J, with 9 bases in between. Germline V gene lookup returns CDR1 SEHNR and CDR2 FQNEAQ (reference sequence). The CDR3 region is CASSSTTVNTEAFF. In DNA, the CDR3 is TGTGCCAGCAGCTCAACGACAGTGAACACTGAAGCTTTCTTT.

The rearrangement joins TRBV6-2 or TRBV6-3 to TRBJ2-7; D assignment may be TRBD1 or TRBD2 (5 bases each). This CDR3 has 14 residues. V was cut by 4 bases and J by 5 bases, with 15 bases left in between. Germline CDR1 and CDR2: MNHEY and SVGEGT. The CDR3 DNA reads TGTGCCAGCAGTTTCTTCGGTGGGGGTAACGAGCAGTACTTC. Its protein product is CASSFFGGGNEQYF.

The chain employs TRBV20-1 and TRBJ1-1; D unresolved. The CDR3 extends over 13 amino acids. In germline, CDR1 is DFQATT, CDR2 SNEGSKA (reference sequence). V was trimmed by 0 bases and J by 4 bases, leaving 9 bases between them. CDR3: CSARDQRSTEAFF. The CDR3 DNA reads TGCAGTGCTAGAGATCAACGGAGCACTGAAGCTTTCTTT.

This clonotype showed up just a few times. The chain recombines TRBV19 with TRBJ2-5; 12 bases are shared with TRBD2. Germline values: CDR1 LNHDA, CDR2 SQIVND (reference sequence). The V and J ends lost 3 bases and 5 bases, in that order; junction bases with no gene match: 4. The length of the CDR3 is 15 residues. The CDR3 DNA reads TGTGCCAGTAGTATGAGACTAGCGGGGGTGGAGACCCAGTACTTC. It translates to CASSMRLAGVETQYF.

CDR3 amino acids: CASSFPSGGSGEQYF. The CDR3 nucleotides read TGTGCCAGCAGCTTCCCTAGCGGGGGGTCAGGCGAGCAGTACTTC. The gene calls are TRBV5-8 and TRBJ2-7, with 11 bases identical to TRBD2. Germline CDR1 SGHTS, CDR2 YDEGEE. Trimming cost V 2 bases and J 6 bases; bases outside gene matches: 7. CDR3 length: 15 residues.

CDR3: CASSQTLAGGLETQYF. The DNA for the CDR3 is TGCGCCAGCAGCCAGACCCTAGCGGGGGGGCTAGAGACCCAGTACTTC. This chain uses TRBV4-1 with TRBJ2-5; 12 bases match TRBD2. Germline values: CDR1 MGHRA, CDR2 YSYEKL. The CDR3 runs to 16 residues. After removal of 3 bases from V and 4 bases from J, the junction contained 6 bases not matched to a gene.

V usage is TRBV6-1 and J usage is TRBJ2-7; 10 bases line up with TRBD1. The CDR3 contains 13 residues. With V trimmed by 7 bases and J by 4 bases, 4 bases remained unmatched. Germline V gene data show CDR1 as MNHNS and CDR2 as SASEGT. CDR3 loop: CASTPGQGYEQYF. The CDR3 DNA reads TGTGCCAGCACCCCGGGACAGGGGTACGAGCAGTACTTC.

This clonotype has a handful of counts. This rearrangement joins TRBV25-1 to TRBJ1-4; the D is unclear. V was pared by 8 bases and J by 2 bases, with 9 bases between. This CDR3 is 13 amino acids long. CDR1 MGHDK and CDR2 SYGVNS come from the germline V gene. The chain's CDR3 is CASRGWTNEKLFF. The CDR3 DNA reads TGTGCCAGCCGTGGGTGGACTAATGAAAAACTGTTTTTT.

The V call is TRBV28, the J call TRBJ2-2; 7 bases match TRBD1. Germline CDR1 is MDHEN and CDR2 is SYDVKM. There are 16 residues in the CDR3. The J segment lost 3 bases and the V segment lost 8 bases, leaving 12 bases of the junction unmatched. The CDR3 bases are TGTGCCAGCGGACCTCACCCCGGGACAGACACCGGGGAGCTGTTTTTT. Translating it yields CASGPHPGTDTGELFF.

This sequence joins TRBV11-2 and TRBJ1-2; the D is unclear. The CDR3 runs 15 residues. V was clipped by 1 base and J by 3 bases, with 12 bases between them. Germline V lookup: CDR1 SGHAT, CDR2 FQNNGV. The CDR3 DNA follows: TGTGCCAGCAGCTTAGGCCCCGGGCGAGACTATGGCTACACCTTC. Protein sequence: CASSLGPGRDYGYTF.

A few counts support this clonotype. The chain is built from TRBV20-1 and TRBJ2-3; 8 positions match TRBD2. The ends lost 6 bases at V and 11 bases at J; junction bases unmatched: 16. The CDR3 spans 14 residues. Germline V gene sequence: CDR1 DFQATT, CDR2 SNEGSKA (reference sequence). CDR3 sequence reads: CSALGGTRRDGQYF. CDR3 bases: TGCAGTGCCCTAGGAGGGACTAGGAGGGATGGGCAGTATTTT.

The gene calls are TRBV7-9 and TRBJ1-4, with D perhaps TRBD1 (5 bases). The CDR3 spans 17 residues. The V gene lost 5 bases and the J gene lost 7 bases, with 23 bases spanning the gap. Germline CDR1 reads SEHNR; CDR2 reads FQNEAQ (reference sequence). The CDR3 sequence is CASSPTVFGLGGEKLFF. Written as DNA, the CDR3 is TGTGCCAGCAGCCCGACTGTGTTTGGGCTGGGGGGTGAAAAACTGTTTTTT. The full variable domain, with the rest looked up from reference TRBV7-9 and TRBJ1-4, is DTGVSQNPRHKITKRGQNVTFRCDPISEHNRLYWYRQTLGQGPEFLTYFQNEAQLEKSRLLSDRFSAERPKGSFSTLEIQRTEQGDSAMYLCASSPTVFGLGGEKLFFGSGTQLSVL.

This clonotype came up a few times. V and J are TRBV6-1 and TRBJ2-5, with 9 bases matching TRBD1. The V and J ends lost 7 bases and 4 bases, in that order; junction bases with no gene match: 7. The germline V gene has CDR1 MNHNS and CDR2 SASEGT. The CDR3 runs to 14 residues. The CDR3 DNA sequence: TGTGCCAGCAACACACAGGGGGCCGGAGAGACCCAGTACTTC. Its protein is CASNTQGAGETQYF.

The chain links TRBV29-1 to TRBJ2-7; possible D gene TRBD2, 6 bases. This CDR3 contains 13 residues. Germline values: CDR1 SQVTM, CDR2 ANQGSEA. Trimming took off 2 bases at V and 11 bases at J, with 19 bases between the two ends. CDR3 residues: CSVESGDGTKEYF. The CDR3 nucleotides read TGCAGCGTTGAATCGGGGGACGGAACCAAGGAGTACTTC.

The chain uses TRBV11-3 and TRBJ2-3; D perhaps matches TRBD1 (6 bases). V shed 4 bases and J shed 1 base, with 9 bases lying between them. CDR3 length: 14 residues. CDR1 and CDR2 from the germline V gene are SGHNT and YENEEA. DNA for the CDR3: TGTGCCAGCAGCTACTCAGGGGGCACAGATACGCAGTATTTT. It specifies CASSYSGGTDTQYF.

CDR3 sequence (DNA): TGTGCCAGCAGCTTAGATCTGGTCCTGGACAGGGGAAACACTGAAGCTTTCTTT. Translation: CASSLDLVLDRGNTEAFF. This rearrangement joins TRBV11-2 to TRBJ1-1; 9 bases match TRBD1. With 0 bases clipped from V and 2 bases from J, the junction kept 10 bases outside the gene matches. The CDR3 is 18 residues long. Germline V gene data show CDR1 as SGHAT and CDR2 as FQNNGV.

This chain links TRBV30 with TRBJ1-5, with a tentative D call TRBD1 (5 bases). This CDR3 region has 13 residues. The germline V and J ends were trimmed by 5 bases and 0 bases, with 8 bases remaining between them. Germline V gene lookup returns CDR1 GTSNPN and CDR2 SVGIG (reference sequence). This chain's CDR3 is CAWRGDSNQPQHF. CDR3 nucleotides: TGTGCCTGGCGGGGGGATAGCAATCAGCCCCAGCATTTT.